This entry describes one T cell receptor (beta chain). What it recognizes is unknown. The sample is drawn from a study of PD-1 blockade in classical Hodgkin lymphoma. Notes on the study in general: Excluded were patients who started nivolumab under 1 year after ASCT, a group that had lower diversity. Lower baseline TCR diversity marked trial partial responders and progressors.

CDR3 length: 16 amino acids. V lost 5 bases to trimming and J lost 0 bases, with 14 bases between them. Germline V lookup: CDR1 SGHTA, CDR2 FQGNSA. Time point specified: cycle 4 day 1 (C4D1), after five to seven weeks of nivolumab. The patients all showed relapse after autologous stem cell transplantation, while their brentuximab vedotin exposure varied. Classifying best responses yielded complete response, partial response or progressive disease. Profiled with immunoSEQ multiplex PCR; TCRdb holds only in-frame clones, not every one. Altogether 45,000 to 55,000 clones are present, about three quarters being singletons, with the ten largest covering more than 10%.

The sequence came from a human donor with classical Hodgkin lymphoma. The sequenced sample was peripheral blood mononuclear cells (PBMCs), obtained before the fourth cycle of nivolumab. The gene calls are TRBV7-2 and TRBJ2-1, with no clear D. DNA for the CDR3: TGTGCCAGCAGCGCCGCGAATCGGCCCTCCTACAATGAGCAGTTCTTC. Translated: CASSAANRPSYNEQFF.